The 30 T cell receptor beta chains below come from one sample, sequenced in a study of identical twins. TCRdb ran MiXCR on the 5' RACE reads and lists one entry per CDR3 protein. Found here are about 250,000 distinct CDR3 sequences, approximately 8% of them singletons; the top ten hold 5% to 6%. The same sample was also used in a study of yellow fever vaccine responses in identical twins.

The sample comprised CD8+ T cells sorted from blood. The receptors originated from a woman in her late teens or twenties in good health.

The chain couples TRBV11-2 to TRBJ2-3; perhaps TRBD2 as D (5 bases). Trimming shortened V by 5 bases and J by 0 bases, and 18 bases separated the two germline ends. The CDR3 extends over 17 amino acids. CDR1 is SGHAT, CDR2 FQNNGV, per germline. The CDR3, as DNA: TGTGCCAGCAGCCGATCTTTTGAGGGATTTAGCACAGATACGCAGTATTTT. Amino acids: CASSRSFEGFSTDTQYF.

The chain is built from TRBV19 and TRBJ2-3; no firm D call. Trimming stripped 1 base from V and 1 base from J, with 6 bases between. Germline values: CDR1 LNHDA, CDR2 SQIVND (reference sequence). CDR3 length equals 14 residues. The chain's CDR3 is CASSIGSGTDTQYF. The CDR3 DNA is TGTGCCAGTAGTATAGGGTCTGGCACAGATACGCAGTATTTT.

The chain joins TRBV7-2 to TRBJ2-7; 9 bases map to TRBD2. Trimming at V came to 2 bases and at J to 4 bases, leaving 6 bases not matched to a gene. CDR1 SGHTA and CDR2 FQGNSA come from the germline V gene. The CDR3 runs to 15 residues. CDR3 region: CASSLMSLAGYEQYF. In DNA, the CDR3 is TGTGCCAGCAGCTTAATGAGCCTAGCGGGGTACGAGCAGTACTTC.

This rearrangement joins TRBV12-3 or TRBV12-4 to TRBJ2-1; D is possibly TRBD2 (5 bases). The CDR3 extends over 15 amino acids. V lost 3 bases and J 2 bases, leaving 11 bases between the germline ends. In DNA form, the CDR3 reads TGTGCCAGCAGTTTCGGGGTTAGGACCTACAATGAGCAGTTCTTC. The encoded protein is CASSFGVRTYNEQFF.

The chain recombines TRBV4-1 with TRBJ2-1; D possibly corresponds to TRBD2 (6 bases). Trimming cost V 2 bases and J 5 bases, with 19 bases left between them. The CDR3 is made up of 17 amino acids. CDR1 and CDR2 (germline): MGHRA, YSYEKL. CDR3 sequence reads: CASSQPGSGLQDNEQFF. Here the CDR3 DNA reads TGCGCCAGCAGCCAACCAGGTAGCGGACTACAAGACAATGAGCAGTTCTTC.

This clonotype was counted ten times or more. The chain uses TRBV15 and TRBJ2-1; no definite D call. The CDR3 sequence is 13 residues long. V lost 0 bases to trimming and J lost 3 bases, with 3 bases between them. In germline, CDR1 is LNHNV, CDR2 YYDKDF (reference sequence). The CDR3 coding sequence is TGTGCCACCAGCAGAGATCGCTACAATGAGCAGTTCTTC. Translation: CATSRDRYNEQFF. Drawing the rest from reference TRBV15 and TRBJ2-1, the complete variable domain is DAMVIQNPRYQVTQFGKPVTLSCSQTLNHNVMYWYQQKSSQAPKLLFHYYDKDFNNEADTPDNFQSRRPNTSFCFLDIRSPGLGDTAMYLCATSRDRYNEQFFGPGTRLTVL.

V usage is TRBV19 and J usage is TRBJ1-1; D is unresolved. The V gene's germline CDR1 is LNHDA and CDR2 SQIVND (reference sequence). CDR3 size: 11 residues. V lost 7 bases and J lost 7, with 10 bases in between. CDR3 nucleotide sequence: TGTGCCAGTACCTCGCCCAGTGAAGCTTTCTTT. Its protein product is CASTSPSEAFF.

The CDR3 loop reads CASSRLLARGDEQFF. Written as DNA, the CDR3 is TGTGCCAGCAGCCGTTTACTAGCGCGAGGAGATGAGCAGTTCTTC. This rearrangement joins TRBV5-5 to TRBJ2-1; TRBD2 aligns across 7 bases. Trimming took 4 bases from V and 8 from J; bases not matched to a gene: 12. This CDR3 is built from 15 residues. CDR1 is SGHKS, CDR2 YYEKEE, per germline (reference sequence). Full variable domain (remainder filled in from reference TRBV5-5 and TRBJ2-1): DAGVTQSPTHLIKTRGQQVTLRCSPISGHKSVSWYQQVLGQGPQFIFQYYEKEERGRGNFPDRFSARQFPNYSSELNVNALLLGDSALYLCASSRLLARGDEQFFGPGTRLTVL.

The table lists this clonotype with a few counts. V usage is TRBV4-1 and J usage is TRBJ2-5; 8 bases line up with TRBD1. CDR3 length: 13 amino acids. With V trimmed by 4 bases and J by 5 bases, 3 bases remained unmatched. Germline values: CDR1 MGHRA, CDR2 YSYEKL. The CDR3 region has the DNA TGCGCCAGCAGCCTCAACAGGGGGGAGACCCAGTACTTC. It translates to CASSLNRGETQYF.

This clonotype was seen more than once but under ten times. The J gene is TRBJ2-1, the V gene TRBV15, with unresolved D. Trimming cost V 4 bases and J 6 bases, with 7 bases left between them. The CDR3 loop spans 12 amino acids. CDR1 is LNHNV, CDR2 YYDKDF, per germline (reference sequence). The CDR3 DNA reads TGTGCCACCAGCATCAAGGGCAATGAGCAGTTCTTC. It specifies CATSIKGNEQFF.

In its sample, this clonotype was seen many times. J is TRBJ2-3 and V is TRBV12-3 or TRBV12-4; D is unresolved. V was trimmed by 6 bases and J by 0 bases, leaving 7 bases between them. The CDR3 has 13 amino acids. This chain's CDR3 is CASSVHSTDTQYF. CDR3 nucleotide sequence: TGTGCCAGCAGCGTCCATAGCACAGATACGCAGTATTTT.

In this sample, this clonotype turned up a few times. The chain uses TRBV3-1 and TRBJ2-7, with 9 bases matching TRBD1. Germline CDR1 is LGHDT and CDR2 is YNNKEL (reference sequence). V dropped 3 bases and J dropped 2; count of bases not matched to a gene: 5. This CDR3 is 15 amino acids long. CDR3 loop: CASSQGTGFPYEQYF. CDR3 DNA sequence: TGTGCCAGCAGCCAGGGGACAGGGTTCCCCTACGAGCAGTACTTC.

This clonotype was counted a few times. V is TRBV6-5 and J is TRBJ2-3; TRBD2 matches at 13 bases. Germline V gene data show CDR1 as MNHEY and CDR2 as SVGAGI. Trimming cost V 6 bases and J 0 bases; bases outside gene matches: 9. CDR3 length: 18 amino acids. CDR3 coding DNA: TGTGCCAGCAGAGTGACTAGCGGGGGGACCCAAAGCACAGATACGCAGTATTTT. Its protein is CASRVTSGGTQSTDTQYF.

The gene calls are TRBV27 and TRBJ2-3; unclear D gene. The CDR3 has 14 amino acids. V was shortened by 6 bases and J by 4 bases, with 14 bases between the two germline ends. The V gene's germline CDR1 is MNHEY and CDR2 SMNVEV (reference sequence). In DNA, the CDR3 is TGTGCCAGCAGCCCGTTTCTTAGGTCAGATACGCAGTATTTT. Translating it yields CASSPFLRSDTQYF.

This clonotype came up a few times. V usage is TRBV6-4 and J usage is TRBJ2-3, with D perhaps being TRBD1 or TRBD2 (5 bases each). Trimming took 4 bases from V and 0 from J, leaving 5 bases between them. This CDR3 is built from 13 residues. CDR1 and CDR2 from the germline V gene are MRHNA and SNTAGT. Here the CDR3 DNA reads TGTGCCAGCAGTGGGGACAGCACAGATACGCAGTATTTT. Encoded protein: CASSGDSTDTQYF.

The genes are TRBV7-9 and TRBJ2-1; D may be TRBD1 or TRBD2 (6 bases each). The CDR3 consists of 15 residues. CDR1 SEHNR and CDR2 FQNEAQ come from the germline V gene (reference sequence). V was clipped by 0 bases and J by 8 bases, with 14 bases between them. CDR3 residues: CASSLAQGGIDEQFF. The CDR3 coding sequence is TGTGCCAGCAGCTTAGCACAGGGCGGGATTGATGAGCAGTTCTTC.

The chain links TRBV24-1 to TRBJ2-2; TRBD2 aligns across 7 bases. The V gene end was trimmed by 3 bases and the J gene end by 6 bases; junction bases not matched to a gene: 6. Germline lookup yields CDR1 KGHDR and CDR2 SFDVKD. The CDR3 length is 15 residues. The CDR3 DNA reads as TGTGCCACCAGTGATAGGGCGGGAGAGGCCGGGGAGCTGTTTTTT. It specifies CATSDRAGEAGELFF.

This clonotype was seen only a few times. The rearrangement links TRBV7-9 to TRBJ2-1; D remains unclear. The V end was cut by 2 bases, the J end by 3 bases, with 11 bases between. CDR3 size: 15 residues. The germline V gene has CDR1 SEHNR and CDR2 FQNEAQ (reference sequence). The CDR3 DNA sequence: TGTGCCAGCAGCTTACCCGGTGGGAACTACAATGAGCAGTTCTTC. This gives the protein CASSLPGGNYNEQFF.

This clonotype was seen many times. V usage is TRBV27 and J usage is TRBJ2-3; D might be TRBD1 (6 bases). The CDR3 is 14 residues long. V lost 2 bases and J lost 4, with 10 bases in between. Germline V gives CDR1 MNHEY, CDR2 SMNVEV (reference sequence). Here the CDR3 reads CASSLIPGADTQYF. The CDR3, as DNA: TGTGCCAGCAGTTTAATTCCAGGGGCAGATACGCAGTATTTT.

In its sample, this clonotype was seen a few times. The V gene is TRBV7-7, the J gene TRBJ1-1; D not certain. From germline, CDR1 is SSHAT and CDR2 FNYEAQ (reference sequence). Trimming left V 3 bases short and J 3 bases short, with 11 bases between. The CDR3 length is 14 residues. The CDR3 DNA is TGTGCCAGCAGCTTGAACCTGGCGGACACTGAAGCTTTCTTT. Its protein product is CASSLNLADTEAFF.

As to this clonotype: Compared with germline, one end of the junction differs, possibly owing to a read error. The chain uses TRBV12-3 or TRBV12-4 and TRBJ2-3; D may be TRBD1 (6 bases). There are 19 residues in the CDR3. The CDR3 reads CTSSSKTGDDSASTDTQYF. CDR3 bases: TGTACCAGCAGTTCAAAGACAGGAGATGATTCGGCTAGCACAGATACGCAGTATTTT.

This clonotype has ten or more counts. The chain joins TRBV12-3 or TRBV12-4 to TRBJ2-5; D might be TRBD1 (5 bases). This CDR3 has 14 residues. V lost 3 bases, J lost 5 bases, and 13 bases lay in between. CDR3 coding DNA: TGTGCCAGCAGTTTTTCTGGGGCGCGGGAGACCCAGTACTTC. It specifies CASSFSGARETQYF.

This clonotype was seen repeatedly, ten times or more. The chain carries TRBV7-9 and TRBJ2-7, with D tentatively TRBD2 (6 bases). The germline gives CDR1 SEHNR, CDR2 FQNEAQ (reference sequence). Trimming left V 1 base short and J 3 bases short, with 19 bases between. There are 17 residues in the CDR3. The CDR3 reads CASSLGGPGGAIYEQYF. The CDR3, as DNA: TGTGCCAGCAGCTTAGGCGGACCTGGCGGGGCTATCTACGAGCAGTACTTC.

This clonotype was seen repeatedly, ten times or more. The chain employs TRBV12-3 or TRBV12-4 and TRBJ1-2; D gene ambiguous. The V end was cut by 2 bases, the J end by 2 bases, with 9 bases between. The CDR3 has 14 residues. This CDR3 reads CASSLSAPNYGYTF. CDR3 nucleotide sequence: TGTGCCAGCAGTTTATCCGCCCCGAACTATGGCTACACCTTC.

This clonotype was picked up many times. The V gene is TRBV28, the J gene TRBJ1-1, with D hard to call. CDR3 length equals 17 residues. CDR1 and CDR2 from the germline V gene are MDHEN and SYDVKM. V lost 2 bases and J lost 2, with 18 bases in between. CDR3 nucleotide sequence: TGTGCCAGCAGTTTACCCGACAACCACCCGACAAACACTGAAGCTTTCTTT. This sequence encodes CASSLPDNHPTNTEAFF.

In this sample, this clonotype turned up a few times. The chain couples TRBV12-3 or TRBV12-4 to TRBJ2-1, with D tentatively TRBD2 (6 bases). With 3 bases removed from V and 7 bases from J, the gap between germline ends came to 19 bases. The CDR3 extends over 16 amino acids. CDR3 sequence: CASSFPGLLAVNEQFF. In DNA, the CDR3 is TGTGCCAGCAGTTTTCCGGGACTTCTCGCGGTGAATGAGCAGTTCTTC.

To note about this clonotype: A much larger clonotype is one base distant, so this may be a read error. This chain joins TRBV12-3 or TRBV12-4 and TRBJ2-7; 8 bases map to TRBD1. J lost 10 bases, V lost 5 bases, and 10 bases had no gene match. CDR3 length: 13 amino acids. DNA for the CDR3: TGTGCCAGCAGTCCCAGGGACAGGCCCGACCAGTACTTC. Amino acid sequence: CASSPRDRPDQYF.

Only a few counts were recorded for this clonotype. The chain couples TRBV24-1 to TRBJ2-2; 9 bases agree with TRBD2. The V gene end was trimmed by 5 bases and the J gene end by 1 base; junction bases not matched to a gene: 10. Per the germline V gene, CDR1 is KGHDR and CDR2 is SFDVKD. This CDR3 spans 18 amino acids. The CDR3 here is CATSAASGDRMNTGELFF. CDR3 DNA: TGTGCCACCAGTGCGGCTAGCGGGGATCGAATGAACACCGGGGAGCTGTTTTTT.

J is TRBJ2-2 and V is TRBV20-1, with 7 bases matching TRBD2. CDR3 length: 16 residues. With V trimmed by 5 bases and J by 1 base, 10 bases remained unmatched. Germline CDR1 and CDR2: DFQATT and SNEGSKA (reference sequence). The CDR3 sequence: CSARDSSGLNTGELFF. For the CDR3, the DNA is TGCAGTGCTCGCGATAGTAGCGGGTTGAACACCGGGGAGCTGTTTTTT.

The CDR3 spells CASSWRANGNQPQHF. The DNA for the CDR3 is TGTGCCAGCAGCTGGAGGGCGAACGGCAATCAGCCCCAGCATTTT. This sequence joins TRBV11-3 and TRBJ1-5, with D uncertain. Germline CDR1 SGHNT, CDR2 YENEEA. The CDR3 sequence is 15 residues long. With 4 bases removed from V and 2 bases from J, the gap between germline ends came to 12 bases.